This is a list of T cell receptor beta chains from one sample in a study of shared clonotypes between healthy human individuals. Repertoires were generated with immunoSEQ multiplex PCR, while TCRdb's copy carries only in-frame clones and drops some. The table lists some 2.4 million clones, over 85% of them singletons. Sequenced input: naive CD4+ T cells from PBMCs. These receptors all stem from a man between 18 and 29 years old in good health. Some clones in this sample may be carry-over from other donors' samples. The CDR3 runs from the conserved cysteine through the conserved F or W. A D gene is named only where the DNA matches it firmly. Size is omitted from some rows. Given values are once, few, many or a class for expanded clones.

TRBV18,once,TRBD1,TRBJ2-1,CASSLSINRGGYEQFF,TGTGCCAGCTCACTTTCGATCAACAGGGGCGGCTATGAGCAGTTCTTC
TRBV4-1,NA,TRBD1,TRBJ2-1,CASSQDPRTGINEQFF,TGCGCCAGCAGCCAAGACCCCAGGACAGGGATAAATGAGCAGTTCTTC
TRBV28,NA,NA,TRBJ1-3,CASSLREHSGNTIYF,TGTGCCAGCAGTCTTCGGGAGCACTCTGGAAACACCATATATTTT
TRBV5-5,NA,NA,TRBJ1-4,CASSPAGATNEKLFF,TGTGCCAGCAGCCCGGCGGGGGCTACTAATGAAAAACTGTTTTTT
TRBV28,NA,NA,TRBJ2-1,CASSAATGLGPNYEQFF,TGTGCCAGCAGTGCAGCGACCGGGTTAGGCCCCAATTATGAGCAGTTCTTC
TRBV6-1,NA,NA,TRBJ1-1,CASSEGTANTEAFF,TGTGCCAGCAGTGAAGGGACGGCGAACACTGAAGCTTTCTTT
TRBV28,once,TRBD1,TRBJ1-2,CASSTTTGFHGYTF,TGTGCCAGCAGTACCACGACAGGGTTCCATGGCTACACCTTC
TRBV4-1,NA,NA,TRBJ2-7,CASSQDGYKYEQYF,TGCGCCAGCAGCCAAGACGGCTACAAGTACGAGCAGTACTTC
TRBV29-1,NA,NA,TRBJ2-3,CSVDPDTDTQYF,TGCAGCGTTGACCCCGACACAGATACGCAGTATTTT
TRBV2,NA,NA,TRBJ1-1,CASSEYTEAFF,TGTGCCAGCAGTGAGTACACTGAAGCTTTCTTT
TRBV7-3,NA,NA,TRBJ2-3,CASSLFPPGRTLTDTQYF,TGTGCCAGCAGCCTCTTCCCCCCGGGCCGAACCCTCACAGATACGCAGTATTTT
TRBV6-1,NA,NA,TRBJ1-6,CASTMRDRNSPLHF,TGTGCCAGCACGATGAGGGACCGAAATTCACCCCTCCACTTT
TRBV19,NA,TRBD1,TRBJ1-1,CASRPGTDEAFF,TGTGCCAGTAGACCCGGGACAGATGAAGCTTTCTTT
TRBV5-1,NA,NA,TRBJ2-1,CASSPNSGGAYNEQFF,TGCGCCAGCAGCCCCAATTCGGGGGGCGCCTACAATGAGCAGTTCTTC
TRBV4-1,NA,NA,TRBJ1-2,CASSQRLVWNYGYTF,TGCGCCAGCAGCCAACGCTTGGTTTGGAACTATGGCTACACCTTC
TRBV14,NA,NA,TRBJ1-2,CASSHLAPTHLHPTF,TGTGCCAGCAGCCACCTCGCCCCCACCCACCTTCACCCCACCTTC
TRBV4-3,NA,NA,TRBJ1-2,CASSQVWAGNYGYTF,TGCGCCAGCAGCCAAGTTTGGGCGGGGAACTATGGCTACACCTTC
TRBV28,NA,NA,TRBJ2-1,CASDRGTTYNEQFF,TGTGCCAGCGACCGCGGGACGACCTACAATGAGCAGTTCTTC
TRBV5-1,NA,NA,TRBJ1-2,CASSLGQKIYGYTF,TGCGCCAGCAGCTTGGGACAGAAGATATATGGCTACACCTTC
TRBV7-2,NA,NA,TRBJ1-5,CASSLTYSNQPQHF,TGTGCCAGCAGCCTCACTTATAGCAATCAGCCCCAGCATTTT
TRBV6-6,NA,TRBD1,TRBJ1-4,CASSQTGRVEKLFF,TGTGCCAGCAGTCAGACAGGGAGGGTTGAAAAACTGTTTTTT
TRBV4-1,NA,TRBD1,TRBJ2-5,CASSLGGQGAETQYF,TGCGCCAGCAGCCTTGGGGGACAGGGGGCGGAGACCCAGTACTTC
TRBV18,NA,TRBD2,TRBJ2-4,CASSPIPSGRGNIQYF,TGTGCCAGCTCACCGATTCCTAGCGGGAGGGGGAACATTCAGTACTTC
TRBV7-2,NA,TRBD1,TRBJ2-3,CASSSGQGSTDTQYF,TGTGCCAGCAGCTCAGGACAGGGAAGCACAGATACGCAGTATTTT
TRBV5-1,NA,NA,TRBJ2-7,CASSLGSQGAYEQYF,TGCGCCAGCAGCTTGGGTAGCCAAGGGGCCTACGAGCAGTACTTC
TRBV10-3,NA,TRBD1,TRBJ1-1,CAISDNGQGASEAFF,TGTGCCATCAGTGATAACGGACAGGGGGCCTCTGAAGCTTTCTTT
TRBV11-3,NA,NA,TRBJ2-1,CASSSLGNNEQFF,TGTGCCAGCAGCTCTCTAGGGAACAATGAGCAGTTCTTC
TRBV11-1,NA,TRBD1,TRBJ1-2,CASSFRDRENYGYTF,TGTGCCAGCAGCTTCCGGGACAGGGAAAACTATGGCTACACCTTC
TRBV18,NA,NA,TRBJ2-1,CASSPSRGGSLGNEQFF,TGTGCCAGCTCACCCAGCCGCGGCGGGTCCCTGGGCAATGAGCAGTTCTTC
TRBV11-3,NA,NA,TRBJ2-7,CASSLRLSSYEQYF,TGTGCCAGCAGCTTGCGCCTAAGCTCCTACGAGCAGTACTTC
TRBV28,NA,NA,TRBJ1-6,CASTRVLDNSPLHF,TGTGCCAGCACTCGGGTTTTAGACAATTCACCCCTCCACTTT
TRBV2,NA,NA,TRBJ1-2,CASSEAFQIGGYTF,TGTGCCAGCAGTGAAGCCTTCCAAATCGGGGGCTACACCTTC
TRBV7-3,NA,TRBD1,TRBJ2-6,CASSLQGVSGANVLTF,TGTGCCAGCAGCCTCCAGGGGGTCTCTGGGGCCAACGTCCTGACTTTC